This TCR beta chain stems from a study of monozygotic twins with inflammatory bowel disease (dated by TCRdb to about 2019). A note on the overall study: A total of 28 monozygotic twin pairs were included in the full study, comprising nine German pairs (four IBD-concordant, five IBD-discordant) and 19 IBD-discordant Danish pairs. Disease-associated traits were sought mainly through comparisons between IBD patients and their genetically identical healthy co-twins within discordant pairs. Each individual had, on average, about 151 000 unique TCRalpha sequences and 181 000 unique TCRbeta sequences available for analysis.

From each donor, a roughly 2.5 ml peripheral blood sample was collected into PAXgene tubes and stored at -80 degrees C. Without any T cell sorting, total RNA was extracted from whole blood using the PAXgene blood miRNA kit on an automated QIAcube. Peripheral blood from monozygotic twin pairs, either concordant or discordant for inflammatory bowel disease, underwent deep TCRalpha and TCRbeta repertoire profiling that used unique molecular barcoding. Smoking habits were recorded for all twin pairs, and each individual was classified as a current, former or never smoker. Of note for this clonotype: Its specific antigen is unknown.

The CDR3 runs 16 amino acids, cysteine and phenylalanine included. No DNA has been recorded. From a lookup of the germline V gene (reference sequence), CDR1 and CDR2 are MNHEY and SMNVEV. The investigation overall reported the following: IBD patients shared fewer clonotypes with other individuals than healthy twins did, most markedly in patients showing signs of disease activity. TCRbeta repertoire diversity, by inverse Simpson index, was decreased in IBD patients compared with their healthy co-twins. Because patients received different immunosuppressive treatments, the repertoires may have picked up extra background noise and variability between individuals. The results gave no support for a single strong signal or clonotype linked to IBD. Repertoire similarity did not differ between concordant and discordant twins, which could be due to limited statistical power. The analysis was unable to tell apart different T cell subtypes.

The protocol used for the library was 5' RACE. Each TCR library was prepared from about 3.5 ug of total RNA. For each sample, cDNA synthesis with SMARTScribe reverse transcriptase was split into eight separate reactions. During cDNA synthesis, unique molecular identifiers containing a 6-nucleotide sample barcode were introduced by template switching. TCRalpha and TCRbeta cDNA was amplified in two nested PCRs of roughly 16 and 10 cycles, and bead purification was carried out after each PCR. Before amplification, the cDNA was both treated with uracil DNA-glycosylase and purified with the QIAquick PCR purification kit. In the second PCR, Illumina TruSeq-compatible adapters and sample-specific barcodes were added. TapeStation and Qubit were used to check library quality and concentration, and 5 to 6.5 ng of each library was pooled. Sequencing of pooled libraries was carried out on an Illumina HiSeq2500 single-index Rapid Run using 2 x 100 bp reads and custom sequencing primers. The original pipeline was this. MiGEC version 1.2.6 was used for UMI-based consensus assembly, which corrected PCR and sequencing errors. MiXCR version 2.1.1 was used for V(D)J alignment, clonotype assembly and CDR3 extraction. Normalisation of gene usage, clonotype sharing and MAIT/NKT TCR abundance was achieved by analysing the top 1000, 10 000 and 20 000 clonotypes per sample. After downsampling to 27 000 UMIs, diversity was calculated as the inverse Simpson index using the vegan R package. Paired Mann-Whitney U tests were applied to discordant twin pairs, with Benjamini-Hochberg correction for multiple testing. TCRdb reprocessed the reads and lists each CDR3 protein sequence as a single entry, with no DNA. The authors' filters were not applied to this entry. The record for this sample contains approximately 400,000 distinct CDR3 sequences. Roughly 2.5% of the sample is held by the ten biggest clonotypes.

The sequenced material came from blood. The TCR sequence derives from a human donor with ulcerative colitis or Crohn's disease, or a healthy co-twin of an affected twin (not recorded which). This sequence uses TRBV27 and TRBJ2-7; TCRdb proposes TRBD1, but this gene call is untestable without DNA. The encoded CDR3 is CASSPLQGASSYEQYF.